The present T cell receptor beta chain was sequenced within a study of cytomegalovirus exposure and HLA in healthy donors. While unrecorded immune exposures were likely, the donors were nominally healthy when sampled. This clone was seen only a few times. The antigen is undetermined. V lost 6 bases to trimming and J lost 15 bases, with 9 bases between them. The CDR3 sequence is 10 residues long. Germline assignment: CDR1 SNHLY and CDR2 FYNNEI. Use of 60 Vbeta and 13 Jbeta primers characterized the PCR. Here immunoSEQ multiplex PCR was the method, and the copy in TCRdb shows in-frame clones only, minus some. Of more than 150,000 clones detected, approximately 86% appear once; the ten largest clones hold about 6.4%. Overall study findings and caveats: Accurate HLA-A and HLA-B prediction from TCR beta sequences was reported for most subjects. A later analysis by the authors found several of the most significant clusters apparently linked to common viral pathogens. Productive rates of about 87% or about 30% were seen for most TCR beta V segments in an earlier analysis.

This clonotype originated in a woman in her forties or fifties in good health and CMV-seropositive. The chain is built from TRBV2 and TRBJ1-6; D uncertain. Sequenced input: PBMCs. The CDR3 bases are TGTGCCAGCAGCGGGTCCGTCCTCCACTTT. Its translation: CASSGSVLHF.